The sequence of this T cell receptor (beta chain) was determined in a study of human T cells and chemical hapten exposure. Study summary: For sensitization, 2% DPC was applied to a 2 cm by 2 cm patch of upper inner arm skin. Overall study findings and caveats: All donors were alopecia patients, so their immunity may differ from that of healthy people.

Time point in this sample: pre-sensitization, week 0. Treatment specified: therapeutic diphenylcyclopropenone sensitization with weekly scalp DPC. Ahead of applying each patch test, blood was sampled. CDR3 size: 15 residues. In germline, CDR1 is LNHNV, CDR2 YYDKDF (reference sequence). A single record per CDR3 protein comes from TCRdb applying MiXCR to the RACE reads. The sample contains some 300,000 distinct CDR3 sequences, around 5.5% of which appear only once. This clonotype was detected once. Antigen specificity is unknown. A much larger clone lies one base from this, so it may be a read error. Sequenced material: whole blood, taken in connection with sensitization to the hapten diphenylcyclopropenone (DPC). This chain links TRBV15 with TRBJ2-7; a weak D match, TRBD1 (6 bases). The sequence was obtained from a woman under 30 with alopecia areata. Some clones in this sample may be carry-over from other donors' samples. The CDR3 reads CATSMYETGPGEQCF. The CDR3 nucleotides are TGTGCCACCAGCATGTATGAGACAGGCCCTGGCGAGCAGTGCTTC.